The T cell receptor (beta chain) under discussion was sequenced for a study of shared clonotypes between healthy human individuals. V was pared by 3 bases and J by 0 bases, with 0 bases of the junction left unmatched. The CDR3 length is 16 residues. CDR1 is LGHNA and CDR2 is YSLEER in the germline V gene. Researchers ran the assay at a deep level. The table came from immunoSEQ multiplex PCR; TCRdb's copy has only in-frame clones and leaves some out. This repertoire shows 950,000 to 1,100,000 clones, approximately 72% found once; its top ten account for roughly 1.4%. This clone showed up many times. The chain links TRBV4-3 to TRBJ2-6; 9 nucleotides match TRBD1. The receptor was isolated from a young man in good health. Sequencing used memory CD4+ T cells sorted from blood. Indicated subset: CD45RA-negative fraction. Written as DNA, the CDR3 is TGCGCCAGCAGCCAGACAGGGGGCTCTGGGGCCAACGTCCTGACTTTC. Translating it yields CASSQTGGSGANVLTF.